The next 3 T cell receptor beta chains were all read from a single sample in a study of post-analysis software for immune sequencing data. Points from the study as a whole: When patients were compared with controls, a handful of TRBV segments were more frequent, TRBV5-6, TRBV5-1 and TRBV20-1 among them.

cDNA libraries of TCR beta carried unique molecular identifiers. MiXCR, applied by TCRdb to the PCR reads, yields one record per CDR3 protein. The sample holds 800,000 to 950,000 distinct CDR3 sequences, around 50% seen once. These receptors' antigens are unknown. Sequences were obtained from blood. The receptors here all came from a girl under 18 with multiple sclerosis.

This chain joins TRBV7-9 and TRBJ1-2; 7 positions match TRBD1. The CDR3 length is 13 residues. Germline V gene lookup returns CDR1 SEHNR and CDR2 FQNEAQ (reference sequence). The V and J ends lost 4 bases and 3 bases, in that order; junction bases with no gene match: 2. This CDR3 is CASSWDSDYGYTF. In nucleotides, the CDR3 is TGTGCCAGCAGCTGGGACAGCGACTATGGCTACACCTTC.

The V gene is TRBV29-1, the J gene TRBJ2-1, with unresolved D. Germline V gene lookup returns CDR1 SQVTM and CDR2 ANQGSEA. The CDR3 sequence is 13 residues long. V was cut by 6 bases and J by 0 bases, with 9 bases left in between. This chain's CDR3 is CSVGHSSYNEQFF. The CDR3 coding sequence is TGCAGCGTCGGCCATAGCTCCTACAATGAGCAGTTCTTC.

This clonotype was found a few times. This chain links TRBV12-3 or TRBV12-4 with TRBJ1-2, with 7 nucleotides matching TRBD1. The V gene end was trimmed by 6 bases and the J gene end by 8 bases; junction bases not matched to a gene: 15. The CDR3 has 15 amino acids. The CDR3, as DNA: TGTGCCAGCAGCAGCGGACAGGATAGGTTGGGGGGCTACACCTTC. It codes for CASSSGQDRLGGYTF.